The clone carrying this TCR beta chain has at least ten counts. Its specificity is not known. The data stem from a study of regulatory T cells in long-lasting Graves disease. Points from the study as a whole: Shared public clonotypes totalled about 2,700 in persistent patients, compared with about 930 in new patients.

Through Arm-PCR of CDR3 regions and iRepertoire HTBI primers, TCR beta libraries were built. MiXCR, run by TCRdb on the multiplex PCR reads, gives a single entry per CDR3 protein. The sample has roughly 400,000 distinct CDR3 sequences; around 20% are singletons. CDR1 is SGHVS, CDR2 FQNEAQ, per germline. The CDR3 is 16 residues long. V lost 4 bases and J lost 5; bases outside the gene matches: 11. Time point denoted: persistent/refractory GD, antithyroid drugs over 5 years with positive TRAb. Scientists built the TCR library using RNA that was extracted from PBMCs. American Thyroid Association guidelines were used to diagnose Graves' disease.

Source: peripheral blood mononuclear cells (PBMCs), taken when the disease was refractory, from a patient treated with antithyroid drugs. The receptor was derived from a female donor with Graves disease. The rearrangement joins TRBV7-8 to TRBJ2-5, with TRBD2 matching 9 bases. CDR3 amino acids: CASSSPPSGKVETQYF. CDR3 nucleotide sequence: TGTGCCAGCAGCTCCCCCCCTAGCGGGAAGGTTGAGACCCAGTACTTC.